The 15 T cell receptor beta chains reported below all come from one sample, sequenced in a study of blood T cell repertoires in COVID-19. The repertoire was sequenced with immunoSEQ multiplex PCR; TCRdb's copy has only in-frame clones and lacks some. The repertoire consists of 90,000 to 140,000 clones, with 81% occurring once and the leading ten covering less than 45%. Sequenced sample: peripheral blood. These receptors were collected from an elderly man with acute or convalescent COVID-19.

The CDR3 loop reads CSVDAEGGYEQYF. CDR3 DNA sequence: TGCAGCGTTGACGCCGAAGGGGGCTACGAGCAGTACTTC. The V call is TRBV29-1, the J call TRBJ2-7, with D perhaps TRBD1 (6 bases). Germline V gene lookup returns CDR1 SQVTM and CDR2 ANQGSEA. V was cut by 3 bases and J by 3 bases, with 12 bases left in between. The length of the CDR3 is 13 residues.

CDR3 bases: TGTGCCAGCAGGGGCACAGGGGGATTATCCTACGAGCAGTACTTC. It encodes CASRGTGGLSYEQYF. The chain uses TRBV6-5 and TRBJ2-7, with 8 positions matching TRBD1. J lost 1 base, V lost 6 bases, and 8 bases had no gene match. Germline CDR1 is MNHEY and CDR2 is SVGAGI. The CDR3 extends over 15 amino acids.

The chain employs TRBV3-1 (or the pseudogene TRBV3-2) and TRBJ1-4, with 9 bases fitting TRBD1. Losses at the gene ends were 1 base for V and 8 bases for J; bases not matched to a gene: 5. This CDR3 has 15 residues. Per germline, CDR1 LGHDT and CDR2 YNNKEL (reference sequence). DNA of the CDR3: TGTGCCAGCAGCCAAGCCCGGACAGGGGCCGAAAAACTGTTTTTT. This translates into CASSQARTGAEKLFF.

This chain connects TRBV2 to TRBJ2-1; TRBD1 matches 9 bases. J was trimmed by 6 bases and V by 5 bases; bases with no gene match: 2. In germline, CDR1 is SNHLY, CDR2 FYNNEI. The CDR3 is made up of 13 amino acids. The CDR3 sequence is CASSLQGANEQFF. The DNA for the CDR3 is TGTGCCAGCAGTTTACAGGGGGCCAATGAGCAGTTCTTC. Using reference TRBV2 and TRBJ2-1 for the parts outside the CDR3, the full variable domain is EPEVTQTPSHQVTQMGQEVILRCVPISNHLYFYWYRQILGQKVEFLVSFYNNEISEKSEIFDDQFSVERPDGSNFTLKIRSTKLEDSAMYFCASSLQGANEQFFGPGTRLTVL.

The chain recombines TRBV9 with TRBJ2-2, with 8 bases aligning to TRBD1. This CDR3 comprises 15 residues. Trimming at V came to 3 bases and at J to 6 bases, leaving 7 bases not matched to a gene. The V gene's germline CDR1 is SGDLS and CDR2 YYNGEE. The CDR3 here is CASSAQQGGAGELFF. The CDR3 bases are TGTGCCAGCAGCGCACAACAGGGGGGAGCCGGGGAGCTGTTTTTT.

This clone was observed many times. The genes are TRBV7-9 and TRBJ2-1; TRBD2 aligns across 8 bases. J lost 10 bases, V lost 5 bases, and 22 bases had no gene match. The CDR3 runs to 18 residues. Germline V gene data show CDR1 as SEHNR and CDR2 as FQNEAQ (reference sequence). The CDR3 loop reads CASSGSILGTSVSGEQFF. The CDR3 DNA is TGTGCCAGCAGCGGATCAATCCTCGGGACTAGTGTCTCGGGCGAGCAGTTCTTC. The full variable domain, its missing parts supplied by reference TRBV7-9 and TRBJ2-1, is DTGVSQNPRHKITKRGQNVTFRCDPISEHNRLYWYRQTLGQGPEFLTYFQNEAQLEKSRLLSDRFSAERPKGSFSTLEIQRTEQGDSAMYLCASSGSILGTSVSGEQFFGPGTRLTVL.

V is TRBV27 and J is TRBJ2-1; D unresolved. The CDR3 contains 15 residues. In germline, CDR1 is MNHEY, CDR2 SMNVEV (reference sequence). V dropped 6 bases and J dropped 5 bases, with 17 bases sitting between them. Here the CDR3 reads CASSPTRVRNNEQFF. Here the CDR3 DNA reads TGTGCCAGCAGCCCGACTCGCGTAAGAAACAATGAGCAGTTCTTC.

The chain recombines TRBV28 with TRBJ1-2, with a weak D call TRBD1 (6 bases). The CDR3 spans 15 residues. V was shortened by 5 bases and J by 7 bases, with 20 bases between the two germline ends. In germline, CDR1 is MDHEN, CDR2 SYDVKM. As DNA, the CDR3 is TGTGCCAGCAGTCCGGACAGTGGTGTACTCGGTGGCTACACCTTC. Translation: CASSPDSGVLGGYTF.

The rearrangement uses TRBV5-1 and TRBJ2-7; the match to TRBD1 covers 9 bases. The ends lost 3 bases at V and 0 bases at J; junction bases unmatched: 7. From germline, CDR1 is SGHRS and CDR2 YFSETQ. CDR3 length: 16 residues. The DNA of the CDR3 is TGCGCCAGCAGCTCTGGCTGGACAGGGGTCTCCTACGAGCAGTACTTC. Its protein is CASSSGWTGVSYEQYF.

This clone turned up a few times. The V call is TRBV5-1, the J call TRBJ2-7, with 12 bases fitting TRBD1. Germline V CDR1 and CDR2: SGHRS, YFSETQ. CDR3 length: 13 residues. With 5 bases clipped from V and 6 bases from J, the junction kept 3 bases outside the gene matches. CDR3 nucleotide sequence: TGCGCCAGCAGATGGGACAGGGGGCGCGAGCAGTACTTC. Protein: CASRWDRGREQYF.

J is TRBJ2-3 and V is TRBV4-3; 13 bases line up with TRBD2. V lost 4 bases to trimming and J lost 3 bases; unmatched junction nucleotides: 7. This CDR3 region has 17 residues. The V gene's germline CDR1 is LGHNA and CDR2 YSLEER. The CDR3 region is CASSRGTSGIGTDTQYF. The CDR3 nucleotides read TGCGCCAGCAGCCGAGGGACTAGCGGGATAGGAACAGATACGCAGTATTTT.

The rearrangement links TRBV6-6 to TRBJ1-3; 8 bases fit TRBD1. The junction had 16 bases not matched to a gene; V was cut back by 6 bases and J by 0 bases. Germline CDR1 reads MNHNY; CDR2 reads SVGAGI (reference sequence). CDR3 length equals 19 residues. This chain's CDR3 is CASSRNFLGTGDSGNTIYF. The CDR3 DNA follows: TGTGCCAGCAGCCGAAATTTTCTAGGGACAGGAGACTCTGGAAACACCATATATTTT.

This clone occurred once. The rearrangement uses TRBV7-2 and TRBJ2-7; the D is unclear. CDR1 is SGHTA and CDR2 is FQGNSA in the germline V gene. The CDR3 spans 13 residues. V was clipped by 5 bases and J by 5 bases, with 13 bases between them. CDR3 loop: CASSPSYYNEQYF. The CDR3 nucleotides are TGTGCCAGCAGCCCTTCCTACTATAACGAGCAGTACTTC.

The chain couples TRBV18 to TRBJ1-1, with TRBD1 matching 7 bases. Germline lookup yields CDR1 KGHSH and CDR2 LQKENI. The length of the CDR3 is 14 residues. Unmatched junction bases numbered 4, after V lost 3 bases and J lost 3 bases. The CDR3 region is CASSPIGQDTEAFF. The CDR3 DNA follows: TGTGCCAGCTCACCTATAGGACAGGACACTGAAGCTTTCTTT.

The rearrangement links TRBV7-9 to TRBJ1-3; tentative D call: TRBD1 (6 bases). The CDR3 covers 17 residues. The germline V gene has CDR1 SEHNR and CDR2 FQNEAQ (reference sequence). Trimming cost V 5 bases and J 4 bases, with 21 bases left between them. The CDR3 DNA reads as TGTGCCAGCAGCCCGATTATAGGACAGCGCACGGGAAACACCATATATTTT. This sequence encodes CASSPIIGQRTGNTIYF.